This T cell receptor (beta chain) appears in the sequencing data of a study of OX40 agonist ivuxolimab in advanced cancers. About the research overall: 30% to 40% of patients had received prior checkpoint inhibitor therapy. Whole-study findings and limits: Blood T cells, both CD4+ and CD8+, expanded clonally by week 6 at 0.1 to 3.0 mg/kg.

The CDR3 is 15 residues long. Germline V gene sequence: CDR1 MGHRA, CDR2 YSYEKL. V lost 10 bases, J lost 1 base, and 12 bases stayed unmatched. The assay was immunoSEQ multiplex PCR, and TCRdb's table has in-frame clones only and misses some. The repertoire includes 45,000 to 60,000 clones, approximately 92% of them detected once, and approximately 25% sits in the top ten. For this clone: Its matching antigen is unknown.

The V gene is TRBV4-1, the J gene TRBJ1-1; 7 bases match TRBD1. This receptor was identified in an adult with an advanced solid tumor such as melanoma, head and neck, liver or kidney cancer. The source was CD4+ or CD8+ T cells sorted from blood, collected in a trial of the OX40 agonist ivuxolimab. CDR3 sequence (DNA): TGCGCCACCCAGGGGGACACACCACCGAACACTGAAGCTTTCTTT. Translating it yields CATQGDTPPNTEAFF.